The entry that follows covers one TCR beta chain sequence. Its antigen is as yet unknown. Noted treatment: oral pan-JAK inhibitor, 5-10 mg twice daily. Germline lookup yields CDR1 SGDLS and CDR2 YYNGEE. Trimming shortened V by 4 bases and J by 5 bases, and 22 bases separated the two germline ends. The CDR3 consists of 17 residues. RNA was extracted and reverse transcribed into cDNA as the sequencing template. Data came from immunoSEQ multiplex PCR; TCRdb stores just in-frame clones and leaves some out. The sample includes approximately 140,000 clones, 86% of them seen just once. The data stem from a study of CD8+ T cells in alopecia areata. The study, taken as a whole, reports: While tofacitinib was given, many expanded lesional clones persisted in scalp and blood. The link between baseline CD8+ expansion and response remains uncertain with one nonresponder.

The specimen comprised CD8+ T cells sorted from blood, sampled at week 4, from a patient treated with tofacitinib. This rearrangement joins TRBV9 to TRBJ2-1, with D possibly being TRBD2 (5 bases). This TCR came from a human donor with alopecia areata. The CDR3 DNA reads TGTGCCAGCAGCCCCCGTGTGTATGCTAGCCGACACAATGAGCAGTTCTTC. Translating gives CASSPRVYASRHNEQFF.